This TCR beta chain was recovered during a study of vaccination and CD4 T cells after COVID-19. The treatment was: roughly 10-day PBMC culture with coronavirus spike peptide pools or control peptides (ViraFEST assay). Points on this clonotype: Its antigen is undetermined.

Once obtained from cultured CD4+ T cells, the DNA was sequenced using the Oncomine TCR Beta short-read assay. TCRdb re-derived calls from the PCR reads in MiXCR, one entry per CDR3 protein. The table shows under 25,000 distinct CDR3 sequences, with roughly two fifths occurring only once. The sequence was collected from a human donor who had recovered from COVID-19. Sequencing was performed on CD4+ T cells from blood, cultured in vitro, taken after SARS-CoV-2 vaccination.

CDR3 nucleotides: TGTGCCAGCAGCTTAGGTGGGACAGAGAACACTGAAGCTTTCTTT. It codes for CASSLGGTENTEAFF. The rearrangement uses TRBV7-6 and TRBJ1-1, with 7 bases aligning to TRBD1. Germline V lookup: CDR1 SGHVS, CDR2 FNYEAQ. The CDR3 has 15 amino acids. Trimming took 1 base from V and 1 from J; bases not matched to a gene: 3. The variable domain in full, completed from reference TRBV7-6 and TRBJ1-1, reads GAGVSQSPRYKVTKRGQDVALRCDPISGHVSLYWYRQALGQGPEFLTYFNYEAQQDKSGLPNDRFSAERPEGSISTLTIQRTEQRDSAMYRCASSLGGTENTEAFFGQGTRLTVV.